This note documents a single TCR beta chain sequence. Germline CDR1 reads SGHAT; CDR2 reads FQNNGV. Trimming shortened V by 0 bases and J by 5 bases, and 7 bases separated the two germline ends. CDR3 length equals 13 residues. This sample is drawn from a study of blood T cell repertoires in COVID-19. Assay used: immunoSEQ multiplex PCR; TCRdb lists only in-frame clones, some missing. Among more than 350,000 clones, 87% were seen once, and the ten largest hold 10%. J is TRBJ1-1 and V is TRBV11-2; D remains unclear. The receptor's source is a woman between 50 and 59 years old who had recovered from COVID-19. The sample comprised PBMCs or T cells enriched from blood (not recorded which). The CDR3 DNA reads TGTGCCAGCAGCTTAGATCCGAGGACTGAAGCTTTCTTT. Its protein product is CASSLDPRTEAFF.